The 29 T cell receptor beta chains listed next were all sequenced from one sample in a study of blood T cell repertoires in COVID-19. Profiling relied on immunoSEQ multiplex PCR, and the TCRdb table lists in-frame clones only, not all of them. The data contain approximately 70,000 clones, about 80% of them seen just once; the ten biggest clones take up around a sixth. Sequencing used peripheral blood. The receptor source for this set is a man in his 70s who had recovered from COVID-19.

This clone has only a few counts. DNA of the CDR3: TGTGCCGCCAGGACAGAGGGCCCCTACGAGCAGTACTTC. It encodes CAARTEGPYEQYF. V gene TRBV28 combines with J gene TRBJ2-7; tentative D call: TRBD1 (6 bases). The CDR3 consists of 13 residues. V lost 11 bases to trimming and J lost 2 bases, with 16 bases between them. Per the germline V gene, CDR1 is MDHEN and CDR2 is SYDVKM.

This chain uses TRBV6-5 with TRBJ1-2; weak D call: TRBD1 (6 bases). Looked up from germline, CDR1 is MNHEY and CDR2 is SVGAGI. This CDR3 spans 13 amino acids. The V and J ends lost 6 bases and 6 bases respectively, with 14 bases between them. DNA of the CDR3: TGTGCCAGCAGAGGGGGGGAGGGAAATGGCTACACCTTC. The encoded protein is CASRGGEGNGYTF.

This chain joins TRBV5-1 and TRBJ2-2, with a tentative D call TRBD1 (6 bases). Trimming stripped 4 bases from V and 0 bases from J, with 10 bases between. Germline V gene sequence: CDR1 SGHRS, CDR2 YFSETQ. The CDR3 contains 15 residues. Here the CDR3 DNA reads TGCGCCAGCAGCCTGGGGACATCGAACACCGGGGAGCTGTTTTTT. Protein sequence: CASSLGTSNTGELFF.

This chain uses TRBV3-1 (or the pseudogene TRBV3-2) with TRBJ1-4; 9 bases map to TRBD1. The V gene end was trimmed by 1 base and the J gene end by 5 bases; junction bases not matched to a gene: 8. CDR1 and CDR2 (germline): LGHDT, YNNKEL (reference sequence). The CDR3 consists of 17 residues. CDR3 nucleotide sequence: TGTGCCAGCAGCCAAGGGAGGCTACAGGGGGCGAATGAAAAACTGTTTTTT. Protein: CASSQGRLQGANEKLFF.

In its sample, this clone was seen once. The DNA of the CDR3 is TGTGCCAGCAGTTCGGCCGACTATACCGGGGAGCTGTTTTTT. Translating it yields CASSSADYTGELFF. The genes are TRBV28 and TRBJ2-2; tentatively, D is TRBD2 (5 bases). V lost 4 bases and J lost 5, with 11 bases in between. The CDR3 length is 14 residues. Germline V gene sequence: CDR1 MDHEN, CDR2 SYDVKM. The whole variable domain, filled in from reference TRBV28 and TRBJ2-2, reads DVKVTQSSRYLVKRTGEKVFLECVQDMDHENMFWYRQDPGLGLRLIYFSYDVKMKEKGDIPEGYSVSREKKERFSLILESASTNQTSMYLCASSSADYTGELFFGEGSRLTVL.

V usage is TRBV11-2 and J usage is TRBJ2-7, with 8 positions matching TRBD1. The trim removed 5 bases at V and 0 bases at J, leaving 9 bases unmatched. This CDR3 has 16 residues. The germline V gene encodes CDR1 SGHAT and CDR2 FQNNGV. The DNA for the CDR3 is TGTGCCAGCAGCCAGGGGGCAGGGGAATACTCCTACGAGCAGTACTTC. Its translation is CASSQGAGEYSYEQYF.

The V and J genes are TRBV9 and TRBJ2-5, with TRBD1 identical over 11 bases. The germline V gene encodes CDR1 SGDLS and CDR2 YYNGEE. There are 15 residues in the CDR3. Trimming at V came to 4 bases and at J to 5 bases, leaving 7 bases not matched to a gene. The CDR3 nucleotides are TGTGCCAGCAGCTCCCGGGACAGGGGGGGGGAGACCCAGTACTTC. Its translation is CASSSRDRGGETQYF.

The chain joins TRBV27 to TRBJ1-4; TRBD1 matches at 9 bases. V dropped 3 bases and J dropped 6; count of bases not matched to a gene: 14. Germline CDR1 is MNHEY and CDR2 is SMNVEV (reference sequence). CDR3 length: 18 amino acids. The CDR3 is CASSLEPGQGLGYEKLFF. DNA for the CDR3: TGTGCCAGCAGTTTGGAGCCGGGACAGGGTCTAGGGTATGAAAAACTGTTTTTT.

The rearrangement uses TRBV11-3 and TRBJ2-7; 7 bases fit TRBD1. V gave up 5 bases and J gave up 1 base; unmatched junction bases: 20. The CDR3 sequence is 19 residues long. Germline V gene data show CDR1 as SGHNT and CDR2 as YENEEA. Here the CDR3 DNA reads TGTGCCAGCAGCACATCGACAGGGTACTTCGGTTATGGTTCCTACGAGCAGTACTTC. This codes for CASSTSTGYFGYGSYEQYF. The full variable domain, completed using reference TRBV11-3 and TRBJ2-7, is EAGVVQSPRYKIIEKKQPVAFWCNPISGHNTLYWYLQNLGQGPELLIRYENEEAVDDSQLPKDRFSAERLKGVDSTLKIQPAELGDSAVYLCASSTSTGYFGYGSYEQYFGPGTRLTVT.

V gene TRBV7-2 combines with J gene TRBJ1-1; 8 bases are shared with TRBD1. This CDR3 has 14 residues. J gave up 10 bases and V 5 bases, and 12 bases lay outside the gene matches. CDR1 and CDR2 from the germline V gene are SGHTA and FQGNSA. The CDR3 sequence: CASSPQGGQGGAFF. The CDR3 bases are TGTGCCAGCAGCCCCCAGGGTGGACAGGGTGGAGCTTTCTTT. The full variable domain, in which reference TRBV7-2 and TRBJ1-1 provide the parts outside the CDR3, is GAGVSQSPSNKVTEKGKDVELRCDPISGHTALYWYRQSLGQGLEFLIYFQGNSAPDKSGLPSDRFSAERTGGSVSTLTIQRTQQEDSAVYLCASSPQGGQGGAFFGQGTRLTVV.

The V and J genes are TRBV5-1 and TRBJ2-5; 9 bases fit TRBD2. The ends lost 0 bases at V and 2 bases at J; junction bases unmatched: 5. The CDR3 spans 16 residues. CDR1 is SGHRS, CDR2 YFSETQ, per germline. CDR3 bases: TGCGCCAGCAGCTTGGTGCCAGCGGGGGGACAAGAGACCCAGTACTTC. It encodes CASSLVPAGGQETQYF.

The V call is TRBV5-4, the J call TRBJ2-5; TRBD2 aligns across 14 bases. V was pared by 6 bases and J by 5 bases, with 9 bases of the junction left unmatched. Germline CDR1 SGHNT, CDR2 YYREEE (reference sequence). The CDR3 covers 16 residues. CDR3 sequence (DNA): TGTGCCAGCACCACGACTAGCGGGGGGGCGGGGGAGACCCAGTACTTC. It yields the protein CASTTTSGGAGETQYF.

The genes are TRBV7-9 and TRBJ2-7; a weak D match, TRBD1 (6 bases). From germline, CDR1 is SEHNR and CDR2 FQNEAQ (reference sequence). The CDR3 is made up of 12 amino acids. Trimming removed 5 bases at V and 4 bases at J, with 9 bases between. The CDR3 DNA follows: TGTGCCAGCAGCCTTACAGGGTACGAGCAGTACTTC. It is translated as CASSLTGYEQYF.

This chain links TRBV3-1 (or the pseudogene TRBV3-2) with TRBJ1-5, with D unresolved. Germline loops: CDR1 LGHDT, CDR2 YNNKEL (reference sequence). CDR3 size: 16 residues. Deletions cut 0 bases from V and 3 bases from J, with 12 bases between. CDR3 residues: CASSQDRAELNQPQHF. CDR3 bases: TGTGCCAGCAGCCAAGATCGCGCTGAACTCAATCAGCCCCAGCATTTT.

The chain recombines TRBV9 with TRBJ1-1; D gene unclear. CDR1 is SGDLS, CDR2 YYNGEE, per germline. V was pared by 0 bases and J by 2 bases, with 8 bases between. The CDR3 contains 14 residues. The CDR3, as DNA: TGTGCCAGCAGCGTAGGATCGGGTAACACTGAAGCTTTCTTT. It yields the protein CASSVGSGNTEAFF.

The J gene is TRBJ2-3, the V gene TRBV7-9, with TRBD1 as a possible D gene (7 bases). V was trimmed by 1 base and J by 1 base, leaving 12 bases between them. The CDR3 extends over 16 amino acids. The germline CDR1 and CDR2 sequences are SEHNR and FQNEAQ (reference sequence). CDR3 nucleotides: TGTGCCAGCAGCTTAGGAACAGGGGAGGGCACAGATACGCAGTATTTT. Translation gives CASSLGTGEGTDTQYF.

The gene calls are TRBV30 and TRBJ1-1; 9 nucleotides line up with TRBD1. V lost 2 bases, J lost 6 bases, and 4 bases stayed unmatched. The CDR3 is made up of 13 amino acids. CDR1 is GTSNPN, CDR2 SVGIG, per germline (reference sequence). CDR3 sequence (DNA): TGTGCCTGGAGTCTCAGACAGGGGGCTGAAGCTTTCTTT. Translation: CAWSLRQGAEAFF.

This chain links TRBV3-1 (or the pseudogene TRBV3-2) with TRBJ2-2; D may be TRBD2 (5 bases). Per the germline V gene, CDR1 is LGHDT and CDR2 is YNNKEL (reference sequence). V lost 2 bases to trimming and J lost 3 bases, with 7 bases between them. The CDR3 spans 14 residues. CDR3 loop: CASSQRRDTGELFF. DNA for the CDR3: TGTGCCAGCAGCCAAAGGCGGGACACCGGGGAGCTGTTTTTT.

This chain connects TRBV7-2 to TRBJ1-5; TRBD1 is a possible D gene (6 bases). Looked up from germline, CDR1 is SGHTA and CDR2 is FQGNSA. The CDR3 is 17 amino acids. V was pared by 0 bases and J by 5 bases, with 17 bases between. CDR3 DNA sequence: TGTGCCAGCAGCTTAGCGGCGTCAGGGGCTTCCCATCAGCCCCAGCATTTT. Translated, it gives CASSLAASGASHQPQHF.

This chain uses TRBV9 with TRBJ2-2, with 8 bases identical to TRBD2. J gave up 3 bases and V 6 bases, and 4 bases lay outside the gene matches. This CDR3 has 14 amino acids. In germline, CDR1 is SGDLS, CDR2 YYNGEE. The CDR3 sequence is CASTRRGDTGELFF. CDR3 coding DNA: TGTGCCAGCACCCGGCGGGGGGACACCGGGGAGCTGTTTTTT.

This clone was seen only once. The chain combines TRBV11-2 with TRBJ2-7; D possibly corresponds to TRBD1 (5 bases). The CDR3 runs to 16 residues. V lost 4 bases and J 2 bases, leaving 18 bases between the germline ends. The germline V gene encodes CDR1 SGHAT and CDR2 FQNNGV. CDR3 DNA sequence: TGTGCCAGCAGCTCGGTGGGGCGAGTTTGGACCTACGAGCAGTACTTC. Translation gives CASSSVGRVWTYEQYF.

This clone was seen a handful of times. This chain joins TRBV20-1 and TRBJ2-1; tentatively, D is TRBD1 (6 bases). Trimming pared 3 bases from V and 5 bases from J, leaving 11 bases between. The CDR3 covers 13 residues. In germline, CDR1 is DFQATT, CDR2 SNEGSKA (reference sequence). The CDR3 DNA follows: TGCAGTGCTAGTCGGGCAGGGGACAATGAGCAGTTCTTC. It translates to CSASRAGDNEQFF.

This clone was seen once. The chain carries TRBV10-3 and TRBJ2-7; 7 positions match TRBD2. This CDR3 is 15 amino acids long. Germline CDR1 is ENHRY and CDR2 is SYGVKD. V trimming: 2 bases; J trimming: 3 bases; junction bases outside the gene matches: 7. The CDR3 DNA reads TGTGCCATCAGTGAGGTGGGCGGGGGACGCTACGAGCAGTACTTC. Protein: CAISEVGGGRYEQYF.

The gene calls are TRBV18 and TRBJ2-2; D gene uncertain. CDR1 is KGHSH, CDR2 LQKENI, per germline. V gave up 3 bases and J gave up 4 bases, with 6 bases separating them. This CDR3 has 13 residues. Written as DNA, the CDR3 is TGTGCCAGCTCACCGTCAGTCACCGGGGAGCTGTTTTTT. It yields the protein CASSPSVTGELFF. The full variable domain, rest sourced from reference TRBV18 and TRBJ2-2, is NAGVMQNPRHLVRRRGQEARLRCSPMKGHSHVYWYRQLPEEGLKFMVYLQKENIIDESGMPKERFSAEFPKEGPSILRIQQVVRGDSAAYFCASSPSVTGELFFGEGSRLTVL.

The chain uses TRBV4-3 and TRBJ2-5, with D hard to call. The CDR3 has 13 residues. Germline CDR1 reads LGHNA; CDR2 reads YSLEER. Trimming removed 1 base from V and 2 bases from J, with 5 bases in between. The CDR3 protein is CASSQVPQETQYF. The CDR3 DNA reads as TGCGCCAGCAGCCAAGTTCCACAAGAGACCCAGTACTTC.

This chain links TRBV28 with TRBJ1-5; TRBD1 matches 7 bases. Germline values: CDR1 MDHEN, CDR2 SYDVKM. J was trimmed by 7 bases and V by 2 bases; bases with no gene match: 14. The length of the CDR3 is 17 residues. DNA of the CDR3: TGTGCCAGCAGTTTACTGGGACGAGGGGGCTTCTTGCAGCCCCAGCATTTT. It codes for CASSLLGRGGFLQPQHF.

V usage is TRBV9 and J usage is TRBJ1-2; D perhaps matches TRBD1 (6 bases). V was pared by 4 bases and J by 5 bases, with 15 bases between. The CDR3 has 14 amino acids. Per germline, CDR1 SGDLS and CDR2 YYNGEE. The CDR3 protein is CASSPRTARYGYTF. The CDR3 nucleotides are TGTGCCAGCAGCCCCCGGACAGCAAGATATGGCTACACCTTC.

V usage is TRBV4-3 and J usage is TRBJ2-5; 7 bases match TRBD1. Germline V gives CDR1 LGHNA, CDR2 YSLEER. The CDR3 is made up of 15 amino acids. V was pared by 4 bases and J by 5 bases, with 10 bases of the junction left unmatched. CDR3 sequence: CASSPNRGQGETQYF. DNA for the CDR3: TGCGCCAGCAGCCCGAACAGGGGACAAGGCGAGACCCAGTACTTC.

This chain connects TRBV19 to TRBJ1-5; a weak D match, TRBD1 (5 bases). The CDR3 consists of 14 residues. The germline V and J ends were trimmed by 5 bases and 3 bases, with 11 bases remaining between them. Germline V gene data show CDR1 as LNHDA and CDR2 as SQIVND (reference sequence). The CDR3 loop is CASSPTGDNQPQHF. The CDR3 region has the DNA TGTGCCAGTAGTCCCACAGGAGACAATCAGCCCCAGCATTTT.